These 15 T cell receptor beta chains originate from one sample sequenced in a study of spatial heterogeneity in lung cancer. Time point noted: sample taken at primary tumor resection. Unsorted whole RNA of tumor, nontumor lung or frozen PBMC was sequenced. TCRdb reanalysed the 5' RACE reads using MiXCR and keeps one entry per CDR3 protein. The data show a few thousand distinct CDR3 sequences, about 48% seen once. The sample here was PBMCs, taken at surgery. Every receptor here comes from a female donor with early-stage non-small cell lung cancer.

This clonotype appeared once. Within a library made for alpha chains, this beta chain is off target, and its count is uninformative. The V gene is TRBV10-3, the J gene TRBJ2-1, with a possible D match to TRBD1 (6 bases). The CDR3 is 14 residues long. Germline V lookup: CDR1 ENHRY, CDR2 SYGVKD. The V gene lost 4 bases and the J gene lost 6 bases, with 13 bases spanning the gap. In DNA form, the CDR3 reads TGTGCCATCAGTGCTTGGGGGCAAGGCAATGAGCAGTTCTTC. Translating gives CAISAWGQGNEQFF.

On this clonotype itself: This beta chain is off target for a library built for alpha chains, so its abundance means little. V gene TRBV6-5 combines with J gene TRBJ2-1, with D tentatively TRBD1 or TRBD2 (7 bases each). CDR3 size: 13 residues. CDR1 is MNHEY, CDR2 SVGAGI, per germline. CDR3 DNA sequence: TGTGCGGCGGGGGACAGCTCCTACAATGAGCAGTTCTTC. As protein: CAAGDSSYNEQFF.

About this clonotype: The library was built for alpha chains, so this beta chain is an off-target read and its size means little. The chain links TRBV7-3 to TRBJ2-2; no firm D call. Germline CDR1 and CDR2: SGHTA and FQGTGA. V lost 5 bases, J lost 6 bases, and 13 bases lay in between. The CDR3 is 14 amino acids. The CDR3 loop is CASSPLGLAGELFF. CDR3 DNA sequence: TGTGCCAGCAGCCCGTTGGGTCTGGCCGGGGAGCTGTTTTTT. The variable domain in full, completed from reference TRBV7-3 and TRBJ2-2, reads GAGVSQTPSNKVTEKGKYVELRCDPISGHTALYWYRQSLGQGPEFLIYFQGTGAADDSGLPNDRFFAVRPEGSVSTLKIQRTERGDSAVYLCASSPLGLAGELFFGEGSRLTVL.

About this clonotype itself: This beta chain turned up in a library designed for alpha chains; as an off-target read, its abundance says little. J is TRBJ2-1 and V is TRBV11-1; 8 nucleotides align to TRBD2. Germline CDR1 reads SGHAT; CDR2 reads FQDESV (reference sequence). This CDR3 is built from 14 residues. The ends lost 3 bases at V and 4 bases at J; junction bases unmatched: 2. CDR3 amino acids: CASSFSGEYNEQFF. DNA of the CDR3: TGTGCCAGCAGCTTTAGCGGGGAGTACAATGAGCAGTTCTTC.

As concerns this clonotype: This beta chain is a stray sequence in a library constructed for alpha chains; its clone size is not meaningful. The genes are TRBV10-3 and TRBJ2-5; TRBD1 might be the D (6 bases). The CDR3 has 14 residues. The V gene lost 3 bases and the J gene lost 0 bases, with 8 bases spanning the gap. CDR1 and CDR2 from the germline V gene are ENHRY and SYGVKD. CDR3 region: CAISDGTHQETQYF. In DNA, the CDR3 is TGTGCCATCAGTGACGGGACACACCAAGAGACCCAGTACTTC.

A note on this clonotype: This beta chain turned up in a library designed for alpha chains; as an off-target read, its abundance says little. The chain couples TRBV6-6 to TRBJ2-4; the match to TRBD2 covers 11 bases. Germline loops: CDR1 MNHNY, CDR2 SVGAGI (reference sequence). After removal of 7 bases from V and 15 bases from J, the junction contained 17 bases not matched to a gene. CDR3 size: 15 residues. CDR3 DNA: TGTGCCAGCAATCATTCAACTAGCGGGGGCTACCTGGGGTACTTC. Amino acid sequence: CASNHSTSGGYLGYF.

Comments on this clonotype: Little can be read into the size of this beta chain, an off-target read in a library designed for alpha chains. The CDR3 DNA reads as TGTGCCAGCAGCTTAGGGCCAAGCCGAGAGACCCAGTACTTC. It encodes CASSLGPSRETQYF. This chain links TRBV11-2 with TRBJ2-5; D ambiguous. Per the germline V gene, CDR1 is SGHAT and CDR2 is FQNNGV. The CDR3 has 14 amino acids. Trimming cost V 1 base and J 4 bases, with 10 bases left between them.

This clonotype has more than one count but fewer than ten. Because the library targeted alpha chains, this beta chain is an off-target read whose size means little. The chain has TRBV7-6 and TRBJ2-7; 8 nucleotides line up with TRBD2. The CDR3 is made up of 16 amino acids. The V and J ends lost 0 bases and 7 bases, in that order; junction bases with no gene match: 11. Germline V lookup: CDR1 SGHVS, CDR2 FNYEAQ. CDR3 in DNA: TGTGCCAGCAGCTTAGCGTTGGTAGCGGGGAGTGTAGAGCAGTACTTC. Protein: CASSLALVAGSVEQYF.

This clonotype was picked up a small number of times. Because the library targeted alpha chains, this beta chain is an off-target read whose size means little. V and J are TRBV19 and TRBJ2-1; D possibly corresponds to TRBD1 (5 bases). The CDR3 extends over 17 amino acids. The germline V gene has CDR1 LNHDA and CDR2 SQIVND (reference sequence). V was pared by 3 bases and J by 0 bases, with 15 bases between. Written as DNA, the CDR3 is TGTGCCAGTAGTATGGGGTGGCGGCAGGGCTCCTACAATGAGCAGTTCTTC. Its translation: CASSMGWRQGSYNEQFF.

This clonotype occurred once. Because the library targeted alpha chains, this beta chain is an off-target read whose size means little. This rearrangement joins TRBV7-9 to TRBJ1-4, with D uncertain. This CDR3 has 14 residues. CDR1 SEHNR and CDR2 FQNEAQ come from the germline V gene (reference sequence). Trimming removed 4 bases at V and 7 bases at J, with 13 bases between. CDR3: CASSSKIPSEKLFF. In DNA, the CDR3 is TGTGCCAGCAGCTCCAAGATACCCTCTGAAAAACTGTTTTTT.

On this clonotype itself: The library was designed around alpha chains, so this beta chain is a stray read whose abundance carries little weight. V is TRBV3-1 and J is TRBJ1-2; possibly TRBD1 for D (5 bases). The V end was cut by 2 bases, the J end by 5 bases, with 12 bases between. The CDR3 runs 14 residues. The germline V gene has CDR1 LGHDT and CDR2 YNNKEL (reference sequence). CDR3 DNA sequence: TGTGCCAGCAGCCAACGGCAGGGTTGGTATGGCTACACCTTC. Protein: CASSQRQGWYGYTF.

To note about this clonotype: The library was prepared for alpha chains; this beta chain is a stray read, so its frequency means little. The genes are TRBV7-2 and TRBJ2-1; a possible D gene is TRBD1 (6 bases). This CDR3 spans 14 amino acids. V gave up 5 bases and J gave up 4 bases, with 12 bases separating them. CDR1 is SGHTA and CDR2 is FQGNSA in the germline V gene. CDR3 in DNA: TGTGCCAGCAGCCCGAGGACAGCATACAATGAGCAGTTCTTC. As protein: CASSPRTAYNEQFF. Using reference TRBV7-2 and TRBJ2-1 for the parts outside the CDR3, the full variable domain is GAGVSQSPSNKVTEKGKDVELRCDPISGHTALYWYRQSLGQGLEFLIYFQGNSAPDKSGLPSDRFSAERTGGSVSTLTIQRTQQEDSAVYLCASSPRTAYNEQFFGPGTRLTVL.

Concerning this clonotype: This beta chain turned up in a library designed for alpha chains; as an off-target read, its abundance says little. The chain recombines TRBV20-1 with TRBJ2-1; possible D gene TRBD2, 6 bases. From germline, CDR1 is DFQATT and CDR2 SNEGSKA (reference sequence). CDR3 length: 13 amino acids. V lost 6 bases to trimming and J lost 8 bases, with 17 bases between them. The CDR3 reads CSARRLASDEQFF. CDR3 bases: TGCAGTGCGAGGAGGCTAGCGAGTGATGAGCAGTTCTTC.

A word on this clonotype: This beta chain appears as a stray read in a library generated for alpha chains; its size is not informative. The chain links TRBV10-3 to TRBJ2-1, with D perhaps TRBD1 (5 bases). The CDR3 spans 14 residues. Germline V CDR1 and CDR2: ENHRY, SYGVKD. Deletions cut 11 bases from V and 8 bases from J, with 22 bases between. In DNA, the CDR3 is TGTGCCTCGAGGCCAGGGTTCGATGGAGATGAGCAGTTCTTC. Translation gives CASRPGFDGDEQFF.

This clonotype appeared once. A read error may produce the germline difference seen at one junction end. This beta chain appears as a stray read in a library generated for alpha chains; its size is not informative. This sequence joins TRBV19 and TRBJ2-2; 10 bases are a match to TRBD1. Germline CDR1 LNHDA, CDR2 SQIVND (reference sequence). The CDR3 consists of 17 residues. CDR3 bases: TGTGCCGGTAGCCCACCCCGGGACAGGGGACGGACCGGGGAGCTGTTTTTT. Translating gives CAGSPPRDRGRTGELFF.